The 31 T cell receptor beta chains presented below share a single source sample, sequenced in a study of response to subunit inactivated influenza vaccine. TCRdb called the RT-PCR reads again in MiXCR, with one record for every CDR3 protein. The top ten clones hold approximately 2.9% of a sample with roughly 550,000 distinct CDR3 sequences, approximately 20% of them seen once. These data were also filed under a second study, of T cells expressing NK-cell markers. From that second work: The TCR beta cDNA came from 5'RACE template switching with UMIs.

Sequenced material: CD4+ T cells sorted from PBMCs, taken approximately 13 days after vaccination. The receptors stem from a man aged 50-59 years who received an inactivated influenza vaccine.

Many counts were recorded for this clonotype. The gene calls are TRBV18 and TRBJ2-7; the D is unclear. Per the germline V gene, CDR1 is KGHSH and CDR2 is LQKENI. This CDR3 has 13 amino acids. Trimming took off 2 bases at V and 2 bases at J, with 7 bases between the two ends. The DNA for the CDR3 is TGTGCCAGCTCACCAGGGCAGACCTACGAGCAGTACTTC. Translated, it gives CASSPGQTYEQYF.

The V call is TRBV12-3 or TRBV12-4, the J call TRBJ2-3; D might be TRBD2 (5 bases). The CDR3 is 13 amino acids. The ends were cut back, 8 bases at V and 1 base at J, with 10 bases in the middle. CDR3 sequence (DNA): TGTGCCAGCTGTGAGGGAGGCACAGATACGCAGTATTTT. Translating it yields CASCEGGTDTQYF.

The chain recombines TRBV29-1 with TRBJ1-4; tentative D call: TRBD1 (5 bases). V lost 6 bases, J lost 12 bases, and 20 bases lay in between. This CDR3 comprises 13 residues. Per the germline V gene, CDR1 is SQVTM and CDR2 is ANQGSEA. The CDR3 here is CSVRGPVRDQLFF. CDR3 in DNA: TGCAGCGTCCGGGGACCGGTTAGGGATCAACTGTTTTTT. The entire variable domain, with the rest obtained from reference TRBV29-1 and TRBJ1-4, is as follows: SAVISQKPSRDICQRGTSLTIQCQVDSQVTMMFWYRQQPGQSLTLIATANQGSEATYESGFVIDKFPISRPNLTFSTLTVSNMSPEDSSIYLCSVRGPVRDQLFFGSGTQLSVL.

Of note for this clonotype: At one end the junction does not follow the germline gene, possibly because of a read error. The chain has TRBV5-1 and TRBJ2-3; 8 bases align to TRBD1. The CDR3 is 15 amino acids. CDR1 and CDR2 (germline): SGHRS, YFSETQ. The DNA of the CDR3 is TGTGCCAGCAGCACCGGACAGGGTCCGACAGATACGCAGTATTTT. Protein product: CASSTGQGPTDTQYF.

This clonotype has at least ten counts. The gene calls are TRBV3-1 and TRBJ2-5; no reliable D call. The ends were cut back, 3 bases at V and 4 bases at J, with 3 bases in the middle. The V gene's germline CDR1 is LGHDT and CDR2 YNNKEL (reference sequence). This CDR3 is 11 amino acids long. CDR3 sequence (DNA): TGTGCCAGCAGCCAGTCAGAGACCCAGTACTTC. Protein sequence: CASSQSETQYF.

This clonotype was found a few times. The rearrangement links TRBV28 to TRBJ2-2, with 8 bases aligning to TRBD1. Germline V CDR1 and CDR2: MDHEN, SYDVKM. The CDR3 is made up of 14 amino acids. J gave up 9 bases and V 8 bases, and 11 bases lay outside the gene matches. The DNA of the CDR3 is TGTGCCAGCGGCAGACAGGGGAGGTTCAGGGAGCTGTTTTTT. Translating it yields CASGRQGRFRELFF. The variable domain in full, with the rest retrieved from reference TRBV28 and TRBJ2-2, is DVKVTQSSRYLVKRTGEKVFLECVQDMDHENMFWYRQDPGLGLRLIYFSYDVKMKEKGDIPEGYSVSREKKERFSLILESASTNQTSMYLCASGRQGRFRELFFGEGSRLTVL.

This clonotype was seen more than once but under ten times. J is TRBJ2-2 and V is TRBV20-1, with D hard to call. The length of the CDR3 is 15 residues. The germline V and J ends were trimmed by 5 bases and 1 base, with 14 bases remaining between them. Germline V gene sequence: CDR1 DFQATT, CDR2 SNEGSKA (reference sequence). Written as DNA, the CDR3 is TGCAGTGCTGGGGTGGTGGGTTTGAACACCGGGGAGCTGTTTTTT. Its protein is CSAGVVGLNTGELFF.

This clonotype has only a few counts. This chain links TRBV5-1 with TRBJ1-1; possibly TRBD1 for D (5 bases). The V gene's germline CDR1 is SGHRS and CDR2 YFSETQ. CDR3 length: 14 amino acids. The V and J ends lost 0 bases and 5 bases respectively, with 11 bases between them. CDR3 protein: CASSLEAGMTEAFF. The DNA of the CDR3 is TGCGCCAGCAGCTTGGAGGCAGGGATGACTGAAGCTTTCTTT.

The chain carries TRBV29-1 and TRBJ2-1, with D perhaps matching TRBD2 (7 bases). Germline assignment: CDR1 SQVTM and CDR2 ANQGSEA. V lost 6 bases and J lost 3, with 18 bases in between. This CDR3 contains 15 residues. CDR3 coding DNA: TGCAGCGTGACGGATAAAGGGGGGGGCTACAATGAGCAGTTCTTC. It yields the protein CSVTDKGGGYNEQFF.

The table lists this clonotype with a few counts. The genes are TRBV7-9 and TRBJ2-7, with 8 bases lining up with TRBD1. V shed 7 bases, J shed 0 bases, and the junction held 20 bases outside the gene matches. The CDR3 loop spans 19 amino acids. Per the germline V gene, CDR1 is SEHNR and CDR2 is FQNEAQ (reference sequence). DNA for the CDR3: TGTGCCAGCAACCCAGCCAGGGTCGGAGGGGACAGGAGCTCCTACGAGCAGTACTTC. Amino acids: CASNPARVGGDRSSYEQYF.

The sample holds a few counts of this clonotype. The rearrangement links TRBV28 to TRBJ2-4; the match to TRBD2 covers 8 bases. The CDR3 loop spans 14 amino acids. After removal of 5 bases from V and 7 bases from J, the junction contained 7 bases not matched to a gene. CDR1 is MDHEN, CDR2 SYDVKM, per germline. The CDR3 sequence: CASSPGTSWNIQYF. The CDR3 bases are TGTGCCAGCAGTCCCGGGACTAGTTGGAACATTCAGTACTTC.

This clonotype was observed many times. The CDR3 loop is CAISEKATSGDNEQFF. DNA for the CDR3: TGTGCCATCAGTGAGAAGGCGACTAGCGGGGACAATGAGCAGTTCTTC. The chain joins TRBV10-3 to TRBJ2-1; 11 nucleotides match TRBD2. Germline V gene data show CDR1 as ENHRY and CDR2 as SYGVKD. The CDR3 loop spans 16 amino acids. The J segment lost 5 bases and the V segment lost 2 bases, leaving 5 bases of the junction unmatched.

In its sample, this clonotype was seen a few times. The chain uses TRBV10-1 and TRBJ1-5, with TRBD1 as a possible D gene (5 bases). There are 13 residues in the CDR3. The V end was cut by 4 bases, the J end by 11 bases, with 15 bases between. The germline V gene encodes CDR1 WNHNN and CDR2 SYGVQD (reference sequence). The DNA for the CDR3 is TGCGCCAGCAGTGCGGGGGTCCGGGGGACCCAGCATTTT. Protein product: CASSAGVRGTQHF.

The V gene is TRBV4-1, the J gene TRBJ2-1, with D possibly being TRBD2 (7 bases). Germline loops: CDR1 MGHRA, CDR2 YSYEKL. The CDR3 has 14 amino acids. The V gene lost 8 bases and the J gene lost 9 bases, with 20 bases spanning the gap. The CDR3 bases are TGCGCCAGCTCCGGGGGGCTCTCTTTCAGTGAGCAGTTCTTC. Its protein is CASSGGLSFSEQFF.

The rearrangement uses TRBV29-1 and TRBJ2-5, with D tentatively TRBD2 (5 bases). Germline CDR1 and CDR2: SQVTM and ANQGSEA. The CDR3 is 12 residues long. Here the CDR3 DNA reads TGCACCACCAGCGAGGGCGGAGAGACCCAGTACTTC. Translated: CTTSEGGETQYF.

This clonotype has just a few counts. The chain links TRBV20-1 to TRBJ2-4; D is perhaps TRBD2 (7 bases). In germline, CDR1 is DFQATT, CDR2 SNEGSKA (reference sequence). The germline V and J ends were trimmed by 2 bases and 3 bases, with 11 bases remaining between them. The CDR3 contains 14 residues. The CDR3 region is CSARIGGGKNIQYF. CDR3 nucleotides: TGCAGTGCTAGAATAGGGGGGGGCAAAAACATTCAGTACTTC.

The chain has TRBV29-1 and TRBJ1-6; D gene unclear. Germline V lookup: CDR1 SQVTM, CDR2 ANQGSEA. The length of the CDR3 is 14 residues. Trimming removed 7 bases at V and 0 bases at J, with 10 bases between. CDR3 protein: CSDRGSSYNSPLHF. The CDR3, as DNA: TGCAGCGATCGAGGGAGCTCCTATAATTCACCCCTCCACTTT.

V gene TRBV5-1 combines with J gene TRBJ2-3; 7 nucleotides align to TRBD1. V lost 4 bases to trimming and J lost 0 bases; unmatched junction nucleotides: 5. Germline CDR1 and CDR2: SGHRS and YFSETQ. The CDR3 is 15 amino acids. The CDR3 region has the DNA TGCGCCAGCAGCCGACAGGGTTCTAGCACAGATACGCAGTATTTT. It translates to CASSRQGSSTDTQYF.

A few counts support this clonotype. The rearrangement uses TRBV12-3 or TRBV12-4 and TRBJ2-7; D unresolved. The CDR3 sequence is 12 residues long. Trimming shortened V by 5 bases and J by 3 bases, and 8 bases separated the two germline ends. The CDR3 nucleotides are TGTGCCAGCAGTCCCGTAGTCTACGAGCAGTACTTC. It specifies CASSPVVYEQYF.

The chain recombines TRBV7-8 with TRBJ1-2; D is possibly TRBD1 (5 bases). The CDR3 sequence is 14 residues long. The ends were cut back, 5 bases at V and 8 bases at J, with 18 bases in the middle. Germline CDR1 SGHVS, CDR2 FQNEAQ. The CDR3 here is CASSPRVGGSGYTF. As DNA, the CDR3 is TGTGCCAGCAGCCCCAGGGTCGGGGGTTCGGGCTACACCTTC.

There are a few counts of this clonotype. The V and J genes are TRBV28 and TRBJ2-2, with a possible D match to TRBD2 (6 bases). V gave up 0 bases and J gave up 2 bases, with 10 bases separating them. The V gene's germline CDR1 is MDHEN and CDR2 SYDVKM. This CDR3 comprises 16 residues. CDR3 sequence: CASSLWSAGNTGELFF. Here the CDR3 DNA reads TGTGCCAGCAGTTTATGGTCCGCGGGAAACACCGGGGAGCTGTTTTTT.

This clonotype was counted once. The chain combines TRBV7-6 with TRBJ2-5; D not resolved. The CDR3 is made up of 14 amino acids. V was cut by 5 bases and J by 0 bases, with 10 bases left in between. CDR1 SGHVS and CDR2 FNYEAQ come from the germline V gene. The CDR3 DNA is TGTGCCAGCAGCCAACAATCCCACCAAGAGACCCAGTACTTC. It encodes CASSQQSHQETQYF.

The rearrangement joins TRBV19 to TRBJ2-5, with 7 nucleotides matching TRBD2. CDR3 length: 16 amino acids. CDR1 and CDR2 from the germline V gene are LNHDA and SQIVND (reference sequence). Losses at the gene ends were 5 bases for V and 5 bases for J; bases not matched to a gene: 14. CDR3 in amino acids: CASSPLGAGVAETQYF. CDR3 nucleotides: TGTGCCAGTAGTCCACTCGGGGCGGGAGTCGCGGAGACCCAGTACTTC. Together with reference TRBV19 and TRBJ2-5, the CDR3 gives the full variable domain: DGGITQSPKYLFRKEGQNVTLSCEQNLNHDAMYWYRQDPGQGLRLIYYSQIVNDFQKGDIAEGYSVSREKKESFPLTVTSAQKNPTAFYLCASSPLGAGVAETQYFGPGTRLLVL.

This clonotype showed up just a few times. The chain combines TRBV10-3 with TRBJ1-6, with D perhaps TRBD1 (5 bases). This CDR3 comprises 13 residues. Trimming took 2 bases from V and 9 from J, leaving 8 bases between them. Germline CDR1 is ENHRY and CDR2 is SYGVKD. CDR3 DNA: TGTGCCATCAGTGAGCAGGGCAGTTCACCCCTCCACTTT. It codes for CAISEQGSSPLHF.

A few counts support this clonotype. The chain joins TRBV19 to TRBJ2-7; 7 bases map to TRBD1. This CDR3 is built from 16 residues. V dropped 6 bases and J dropped 12; count of bases not matched to a gene: 23. Germline CDR1 LNHDA, CDR2 SQIVND (reference sequence). The CDR3 DNA follows: TGTGCCAGTAGCCCCACCGACAGGGCCTCAACTAGTTTGTCGTACTTC. Its translation is CASSPTDRASTSLSYF. The variable domain in full, completed from reference TRBV19 and TRBJ2-7, reads DGGITQSPKYLFRKEGQNVTLSCEQNLNHDAMYWYRQDPGQGLRLIYYSQIVNDFQKGDIAEGYSVSREKKESFPLTVTSAQKNPTAFYLCASSPTDRASTSLSYFGPGTRLTVT.

This clonotype occurred a few times. The chain recombines TRBV5-1 with TRBJ1-5, with a tentative D call TRBD1 (5 bases). This CDR3 contains 15 residues. Germline assignment: CDR1 SGHRS and CDR2 YFSETQ. V was shortened by 4 bases and J by 3 bases, with 14 bases between the two germline ends. The CDR3, as DNA: TGCGCCAGCAGCCCCATGGGAGGGGACAATCAGCCCCAGCATTTT. This gives the protein CASSPMGGDNQPQHF.

The chain combines TRBV11-2 with TRBJ2-5; D is undetermined. The CDR3 is 15 amino acids. In germline, CDR1 is SGHAT, CDR2 FQNNGV. V lost 5 bases and J lost 4, with 17 bases in between. CDR3 sequence: CASSRPRAVGETQYF. The CDR3 DNA is TGTGCCAGCAGCAGGCCACGGGCGGTCGGAGAGACCCAGTACTTC.

This clonotype showed up just a few times. V gene TRBV29-1 combines with J gene TRBJ2-1, with a weak D call TRBD1 (6 bases). Looked up from germline, CDR1 is SQVTM and CDR2 is ANQGSEA. V was pared by 6 bases and J by 6 bases, with 9 bases between. The CDR3 length is 11 residues. CDR3 protein: CSVLGGNEQFF. Here the CDR3 DNA reads TGCAGCGTATTAGGGGGCAATGAGCAGTTCTTC.

This clonotype was seen at least ten times. The rearrangement links TRBV10-3 to TRBJ1-1; a possible D gene is TRBD1 (6 bases). CDR3 length: 14 residues. Germline CDR1 is ENHRY and CDR2 is SYGVKD. Between the trimmed V and J ends, which lost 9 bases and 3 bases, there was a span of 17 bases. The CDR3 region is CAIRPHQGHTEAFF. CDR3 DNA sequence: TGTGCCATTCGCCCGCACCAGGGGCACACTGAAGCTTTCTTT.

The chain has TRBV13 and TRBJ2-7; 12 bases map to TRBD1. J was trimmed by 5 bases and V by 5 bases; bases with no gene match: 10. The CDR3 has 16 amino acids. Looked up from germline, CDR1 is PRHDT and CDR2 is FYEKMQ (reference sequence). The CDR3 here is CASSPRPGQGANEQYF. As DNA, the CDR3 is TGTGCCAGCAGCCCTAGGCCGGGACAGGGGGCCAACGAGCAGTACTTC. Full variable domain (missing parts from reference TRBV13 and TRBJ2-7): AAGVIQSPRHLIKEKRETATLKCYPIPRHDTVYWYQQGPGQDPQFLISFYEKMQSDKGSIPDRFSAQQFSDYHSELNMSSLELGDSALYFCASSPRPGQGANEQYFGPGTRLTVT.

This clonotype was seen only a few times. The J gene is TRBJ2-1, the V gene TRBV28; D may be TRBD1 or TRBD2 (5 bases each). V was pared by 5 bases and J by 8 bases, with 19 bases between. This CDR3 has 15 residues. The germline gives CDR1 MDHEN, CDR2 SYDVKM. CDR3 in amino acids: CASSRPGPISDEQFF. CDR3 DNA: TGTGCCAGCAGTAGACCGGGACCCATCTCGGATGAGCAGTTCTTC.